The 20 T cell receptor beta chains below were found in one sample sequenced in a study of metastatic and nonmetastatic thyroid tumors. With MiXCR, TCRdb reprocessed the PCR reads. The table records roughly 13,000 clones, 29% of them present only once. Every patient was untreated before thyroid surgery. Sequenced sample: blood. The receptors here all came from a female donor with papillary thyroid cancer or a benign thyroid nodule (not recorded which). Some clones in this sample may be carry-over from other donors' samples.

This chain links TRBV6-1 with TRBJ1-2, with 8 bases that match TRBD1. The junction had 9 bases not matched to a gene; V was cut back by 10 bases and J by 8 bases. The CDR3 runs to 12 residues. Germline V gene data show CDR1 as MNHNS and CDR2 as SASEGT. The CDR3 region is CANRDRSYGYTF. The CDR3 nucleotides read TGTGCCAACAGGGACAGGTCCTACGGCTACACCTTC.

This clone was seen a few times. The chain uses TRBV6-1 and TRBJ1-1, with D possibly being TRBD1 (6 bases). V shed 4 bases and J shed 3 bases, with 12 bases lying between them. The germline V gene has CDR1 MNHNS and CDR2 SASEGT. The length of the CDR3 is 14 residues. CDR3 DNA sequence: TGTGCCAGCAGTGTCAGGGGCCGTGACACTGAAGCTTTCTTT. Translated, it gives CASSVRGRDTEAFF.

V is TRBV6-5 and J is TRBJ2-7; no reliable D call. With 7 bases removed from V and 6 bases from J, the gap between germline ends came to 4 bases. Looked up from germline, CDR1 is MNHEY and CDR2 is SVGAGI. The CDR3 contains 9 residues. CDR3 sequence reads: CASISEQYF. The CDR3 coding sequence is TGTGCCAGCATTAGCGAGCAGTACTTC.

In its sample, this clone ranks as medium-sized. The genes are TRBV5-1 and TRBJ1-1, with 11 bases identical to TRBD1. The CDR3 runs 16 residues. After removal of 4 bases from V and 4 bases from J, the junction contained 9 bases not matched to a gene. Germline V gives CDR1 SGHRS, CDR2 YFSETQ. The CDR3 sequence is CASSIQPGTGGTEAFF. Here the CDR3 DNA reads TGCGCCAGCAGCATCCAACCCGGGACAGGGGGCACTGAAGCTTTCTTT.

The sample holds a few counts of this clone. The V gene is TRBV19, the J gene TRBJ1-1; D gene ambiguous. The CDR3 runs 14 residues. Between the trimmed V and J ends, which lost 1 base and 1 base, there was a span of 7 bases. Germline CDR1 is LNHDA and CDR2 is SQIVND (reference sequence). CDR3 loop: CASSIGGGNTEAFF. The CDR3 coding sequence is TGTGCCAGTAGTATAGGTGGCGGGAACACTGAAGCTTTCTTT.

In its sample, this clone ranks as medium-sized. The chain combines TRBV10-2 with TRBJ2-7; D not resolved. This CDR3 contains 11 residues. Germline CDR1 WSHSY, CDR2 SAAADI. V was shortened by 3 bases and J by 3 bases, with 3 bases between the two germline ends. The CDR3 here is CASSDGYEQYF. Written as DNA, the CDR3 is TGCGCCAGCAGTGATGGCTACGAGCAGTACTTC.

The chain's CDR3 is CSARWGLGGDTQYF. The CDR3 DNA sequence: TGCAGTGCGCGATGGGGGTTGGGTGGGGATACGCAGTATTTT. The rearrangement uses TRBV20-1 and TRBJ2-3, with D perhaps matching TRBD1 or TRBD2 (5 bases each). This CDR3 has 14 amino acids. Trimming removed 6 bases from V and 6 bases from J, with 19 bases in between. Germline V gene lookup returns CDR1 DFQATT and CDR2 SNEGSKA (reference sequence).

The chain couples TRBV6-1 to TRBJ1-6; 10 positions agree with TRBD1. Germline CDR1 and CDR2: MNHNS and SASEGT. V shed 1 base, J shed 9 bases, and the junction held 0 bases outside the gene matches. The CDR3 has 14 amino acids. CDR3: CASSEGQGASPLHF. CDR3 DNA: TGTGCCAGCAGTGAAGGACAGGGGGCTTCACCCCTCCACTTT.

CDR3 protein: CASSPFTGHTWELFF. The CDR3 nucleotides are TGTGCCAGCAGCCCTTTCACAGGCCATACCTGGGAGCTGTTTTTT. This chain links TRBV7-9 with TRBJ2-2; a weak D match, TRBD1 (5 bases). With 5 bases removed from V and 9 bases from J, the gap between germline ends came to 19 bases. In germline, CDR1 is SEHNR, CDR2 FQNEAQ (reference sequence). The CDR3 length is 15 residues.

The chain joins TRBV27 to TRBJ2-5, with TRBD1 as a possible D gene (6 bases). V lost 8 bases and J lost 2, with 9 bases in between. In germline, CDR1 is MNHEY, CDR2 SMNVEV (reference sequence). This CDR3 has 12 residues. The chain's CDR3 is CASWTDQETQYF. The CDR3, as DNA: TGTGCCAGCTGGACAGATCAAGAGACCCAGTACTTC.

This clone is categorized as medium-sized. The chain employs TRBV5-1 and TRBJ2-2; the D gene is possibly TRBD2 (5 bases). CDR3 size: 15 residues. Between the trimmed V and J ends, which lost 3 bases and 3 bases, there was a span of 12 bases. Germline V gives CDR1 SGHRS, CDR2 YFSETQ. CDR3 sequence: CASSYGLEYTGELFF. DNA for the CDR3: TGCGCCAGCAGCTATGGACTCGAATACACCGGGGAGCTGTTTTTT.

This clone is medium-sized. The chain is built from TRBV20-1 and TRBJ2-3, with D hard to call. The CDR3 is 13 residues long. Germline CDR1 reads DFQATT; CDR2 reads SNEGSKA (reference sequence). Trimming removed 2 bases at V and 2 bases at J, with 8 bases between. CDR3: CSARRQNTDTQYF. The CDR3 nucleotides read TGCAGTGCTAGACGGCAGAACACAGATACGCAGTATTTT.

This clone was observed at least ten times. The CDR3 DNA sequence: TGTGCCAGCAGCTTAAGAGGAGAATCAGATACGCAGTATTTT. Its protein is CASSLRGESDTQYF. The genes are TRBV7-3 and TRBJ2-3, with D unclear. Germline CDR1 reads SGHTA; CDR2 reads FQGTGA. V was clipped by 1 base and J by 4 bases, with 9 bases between them. The CDR3 covers 14 residues.

The rearrangement links TRBV11-3 to TRBJ2-7; TRBD2 matches 8 bases. The CDR3 covers 14 residues. Germline CDR1 SGHNT, CDR2 YENEEA. The V segment lost 5 bases and the J segment 9 bases; nucleotides outside the gene matches: 12. This CDR3 is CASSGPGAGVVQYF. In DNA, the CDR3 is TGTGCCAGCAGCGGCCCGGGAGCGGGAGTCGTGCAGTACTTC.

The chain has TRBV9 and TRBJ2-2; D remains unclear. Germline V gene sequence: CDR1 SGDLS, CDR2 YYNGEE. The length of the CDR3 is 14 residues. Trimming pared 4 bases from V and 6 bases from J, leaving 13 bases between. CDR3 nucleotide sequence: TGTGCCAGCAGCCCCCTAGTCGAGGCCGGGGAGCTGTTTTTT. Amino acids: CASSPLVEAGELFF.

This clone has at least ten counts. The rearrangement joins TRBV11-2 to TRBJ2-5; 12 nucleotides agree with TRBD2. The junction had 10 bases not matched to a gene; V was cut back by 1 base and J by 4 bases. The CDR3 sequence is 18 residues long. Germline V gene data show CDR1 as SGHAT and CDR2 as FQNNGV. The CDR3 coding sequence is TGTGCCAGCAGCTTAGGGGCTAGCGGGAGGGCCAGGGGAGAGACCCAGTACTTC. Protein: CASSLGASGRARGETQYF.

There are many counts of this clone. The chain employs TRBV19 and TRBJ2-2; TRBD1 matches at 8 bases. CDR3 length equals 17 residues. V lost 3 bases and J lost 5; bases outside the gene matches: 11. Per germline, CDR1 LNHDA and CDR2 SQIVND (reference sequence). CDR3 residues: CASSIGAGGASTGELFF. The DNA for the CDR3 is TGTGCCAGTAGTATCGGGGCAGGGGGCGCGAGTACCGGGGAGCTGTTTTTT. Full variable domain (outside the CDR3, taken from reference TRBV19 and TRBJ2-2): DGGITQSPKYLFRKEGQNVTLSCEQNLNHDAMYWYRQDPGQGLRLIYYSQIVNDFQKGDIAEGYSVSREKKESFPLTVTSAQKNPTAFYLCASSIGAGGASTGELFFGEGSRLTVL.

This clone qualifies as medium-sized. The chain links TRBV20-1 to TRBJ2-3; D remains unclear. Trimming pared 4 bases from V and 4 bases from J, leaving 9 bases between. This CDR3 has 12 residues. Germline V gene data show CDR1 as DFQATT and CDR2 as SNEGSKA (reference sequence). CDR3 nucleotides: TGCAGTGCTAAATTCCATCCAGATACGCAGTATTTT. Translated: CSAKFHPDTQYF.

By share, this clone counts as medium-sized. This rearrangement joins TRBV20-1 to TRBJ2-1; possibly TRBD1 or TRBD2 for D (5 bases each). V was clipped by 6 bases and J by 0 bases, with 12 bases between them. The CDR3 covers 14 residues. Germline V CDR1 and CDR2: DFQATT, SNEGSKA (reference sequence). CDR3 in amino acids: CSARDAGSYNEQFF. In DNA form, the CDR3 reads TGCAGTGCCCGGGACGCCGGCTCCTACAATGAGCAGTTCTTC.

In its sample, this clone is medium-sized (0.01 to 0.1%). The chain carries TRBV9 and TRBJ2-2, with D perhaps TRBD2 (6 bases). Between the trimmed V and J ends, which lost 7 bases and 4 bases, there was a span of 20 bases. Per the germline V gene, CDR1 is SGDLS and CDR2 is YYNGEE. CDR3 length: 16 amino acids. As DNA, the CDR3 is TGTGCCAGCTCCCCAGGCCGGGCAGCGGGCACCGGGGAGCTGTTTTTT. Translation: CASSPGRAAGTGELFF.